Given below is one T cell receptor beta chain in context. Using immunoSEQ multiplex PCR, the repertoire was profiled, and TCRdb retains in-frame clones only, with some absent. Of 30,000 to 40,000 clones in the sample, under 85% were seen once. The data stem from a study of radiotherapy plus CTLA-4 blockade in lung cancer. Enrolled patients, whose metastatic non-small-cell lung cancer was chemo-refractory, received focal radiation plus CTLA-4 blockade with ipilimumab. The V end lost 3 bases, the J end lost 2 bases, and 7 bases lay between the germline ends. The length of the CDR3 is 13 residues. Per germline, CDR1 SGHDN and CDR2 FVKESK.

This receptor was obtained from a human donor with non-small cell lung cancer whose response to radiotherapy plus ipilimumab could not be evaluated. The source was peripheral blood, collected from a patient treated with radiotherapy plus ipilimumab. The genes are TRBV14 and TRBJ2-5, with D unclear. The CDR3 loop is CASSQFLQETQYF. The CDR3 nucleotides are TGTGCCAGCAGCCAGTTCCTACAAGAGACCCAGTACTTC.